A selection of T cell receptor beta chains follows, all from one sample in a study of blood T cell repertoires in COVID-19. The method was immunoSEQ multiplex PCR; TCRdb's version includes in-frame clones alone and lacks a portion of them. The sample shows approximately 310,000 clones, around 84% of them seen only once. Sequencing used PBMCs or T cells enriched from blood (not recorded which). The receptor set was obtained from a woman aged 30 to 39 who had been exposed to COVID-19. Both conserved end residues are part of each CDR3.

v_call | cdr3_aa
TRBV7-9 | CASSLWFSRVGTEAFF
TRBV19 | CASSIGGSGTYEQYF
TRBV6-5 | CASRDGGAKRDTQYF
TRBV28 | CASSLGQILNSPLHF
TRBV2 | CASSFTTGDTEAFF
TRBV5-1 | CASSLTPGQGAGELFF
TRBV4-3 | CASSQDIGTVNGYTF
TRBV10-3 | CAISSGGQGNEQFF
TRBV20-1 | CSASTAGGKDEQFF
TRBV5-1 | CASSSGQGEEKLFF
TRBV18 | CASSPPLAGGYEQYF
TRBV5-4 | CASSLGASGGRETQYF
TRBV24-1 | CATSGLGQFQNIQYF
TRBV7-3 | CASRGRGRREQFF
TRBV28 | CASSYRGLAKNIQYF
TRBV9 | CASSVEERAYEQYF
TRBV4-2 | CASSQISGTFGDEQYF
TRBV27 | CASSFGTHNSPLHF
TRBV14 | CASSPGYQGAGGYTF